Below are 13 T cell receptor beta chains sequenced from a single sample in a study of patients and donors after allogeneic stem cell transplantation. TCRdb analysed the RT-PCR reads with MiXCR anew, one entry per CDR3 protein. The sample gives roughly 21,000 distinct CDR3 sequences, around 30% of which show up once; 40% to 50% is in the top ten. Sequenced input: blood, either unsorted or a sorted T cell fraction (not recorded which). These receptors all stem from a human donor who was either an allogeneic HSCT recipient or a stem cell or donor lymphocyte infusion donor (not recorded which). It is not recorded whose cells these are; they may come from a transplant donor.

In its sample, this clonotype was seen many times. This chain connects TRBV20-1 to TRBJ1-2; D unclear. Per germline, CDR1 DFQATT and CDR2 SNEGSKA (reference sequence). This CDR3 contains 14 residues. V lost 5 bases and J 1 base, leaving 14 bases between the germline ends. The CDR3 bases are TGCAGTGCTTACCCCCAACAAGTTAACTATGGCTACACCTTC. Residues: CSAYPQQVNYGYTF.

The V call is TRBV5-1, the J call TRBJ1-1; the D is unclear. The CDR3 is made up of 14 amino acids. V was trimmed by 0 bases and J by 5 bases, leaving 11 bases between them. In germline, CDR1 is SGHRS, CDR2 YFSETQ. The CDR3 sequence: CASSLGREYTEAFF. DNA of the CDR3: TGCGCCAGCAGCTTGGGACGGGAGTATACTGAAGCTTTCTTT.

The genes are TRBV12-3 or TRBV12-4 and TRBJ2-3; TRBD2 agrees at 9 bases. After removal of 1 base from V and 3 bases from J, the junction contained 2 bases not matched to a gene. CDR3 length: 15 amino acids. In nucleotides, the CDR3 is TGTGCCAGCAGTTTAGGCGGGGGGGCAACAGATACGCAGTATTTT. It codes for CASSLGGGATDTQYF.

In its sample, this clonotype was seen a few times. This chain joins TRBV12-3 or TRBV12-4 and TRBJ2-5, with D maybe TRBD1 (5 bases). This CDR3 region has 13 residues. Trimming pared 7 bases from V and 4 bases from J, leaving 13 bases between. CDR3 sequence: CASTIRVSETQYF. DNA for the CDR3: TGTGCCAGCACCATCAGGGTTTCAGAGACCCAGTACTTC.

This chain joins TRBV15 and TRBJ2-7; 10 positions agree with TRBD1. Unmatched junction bases numbered 4, after V lost 5 bases and J lost 3 bases. The germline CDR1 and CDR2 sequences are LNHNV and YYDKDF (reference sequence). CDR3 length equals 14 residues. CDR3 nucleotide sequence: TGTGCCACCAGCCCGACAGGGGGCGTCTACGAGCAGTACTTC. It encodes CATSPTGGVYEQYF.

This clonotype was recorded at least ten times. The genes are TRBV15 and TRBJ2-7, with D perhaps TRBD2 (5 bases). This CDR3 is 14 amino acids long. The germline V gene encodes CDR1 LNHNV and CDR2 YYDKDF (reference sequence). Trimming removed 0 bases from V and 4 bases from J, with 10 bases in between. The CDR3 region is CATSRDYGKYEQYV. The DNA for the CDR3 is TGTGCCACCAGCAGAGATTACGGGAAATACGAGCAGTACGTC.

This clonotype rates as medium-sized (0.01 to 0.1%). The J gene is TRBJ2-1, the V gene TRBV12-3 or TRBV12-4; 14 nucleotides align to TRBD2. After removal of 7 bases from V and 8 bases from J, the junction contained 13 bases not matched to a gene. There are 17 residues in the CDR3. The CDR3: CASTLGLAGGGMDEQFF. CDR3 nucleotides: TGTGCCAGCACCCTCGGACTAGCGGGGGGAGGAATGGATGAGCAGTTCTTC.

This clonotype was counted a few times. The chain is built from TRBV5-1 and TRBJ2-1; possible D gene TRBD1, 5 bases. This CDR3 has 15 amino acids. Per germline, CDR1 SGHRS and CDR2 YFSETQ. The V gene lost 4 bases and the J gene lost 1 base, with 12 bases spanning the gap. The CDR3 loop is CASSLLDNSYNEQFF. CDR3 in DNA: TGCGCCAGCAGCCTCCTGGACAATTCCTACAATGAGCAGTTCTTC.

The chain combines TRBV7-9 with TRBJ2-7; D is tentatively TRBD1 or TRBD2 (5 bases each). V lost 4 bases to trimming and J lost 3 bases, with 13 bases between them. This CDR3 is built from 14 residues. Germline V gene sequence: CDR1 SEHNR, CDR2 FQNEAQ (reference sequence). The CDR3 sequence is CASSWVGENYEQYF. CDR3 in DNA: TGTGCCAGCAGCTGGGTAGGGGAGAACTACGAGCAGTACTTC.

This clonotype was detected a few times. The chain has TRBV10-3 and TRBJ1-3; 8 nucleotides align to TRBD1. Germline CDR1 is ENHRY and CDR2 is SYGVKD. The CDR3 length is 14 residues. The junction had 10 bases not matched to a gene; V was cut back by 10 bases and J by 5 bases. CDR3: CATAGTGLRNTIYF. The CDR3 DNA reads TGTGCCACCGCCGGGACAGGCCTCAGAAACACCATATATTTT.

V is TRBV27 and J is TRBJ1-6; TRBD1 agrees at 8 bases. Germline trimming cut 6 bases from V and 9 bases from J; bases unmatched to any gene: 10. The CDR3 has 15 residues. Germline loops: CDR1 MNHEY, CDR2 SMNVEV (reference sequence). In DNA form, the CDR3 reads TGTGCCAGCAGCATTATCGACAGGGGTAGTTCACCCCTCCACTTT. The encoded protein is CASSIIDRGSSPLHF.

This sequence joins TRBV29-1 and TRBJ2-7, with 7 positions matching TRBD1. CDR3 length equals 12 residues. V trimming: 6 bases; J trimming: 7 bases; junction bases outside the gene matches: 9. Germline V gene sequence: CDR1 SQVTM, CDR2 ANQGSEA. The CDR3 sequence: CSVPQGQGEQYF. CDR3 in DNA: TGCAGCGTCCCACAGGGGCAGGGGGAGCAGTACTTC.

This clonotype was detected ten times or more. This rearrangement joins TRBV27 to TRBJ1-2; a possible D gene is TRBD1 (6 bases). The CDR3 loop spans 14 amino acids. The V and J ends lost 6 bases and 6 bases respectively, with 17 bases between them. Per the germline V gene, CDR1 is MNHEY and CDR2 is SMNVEV (reference sequence). CDR3 region: CASSSRGPKDGYTF. DNA for the CDR3: TGTGCCAGCAGCTCACGGGGGCCCAAGGATGGCTACACCTTC.